A single sample is the source of the 5 T cell receptor beta chains below, sequenced in a study of blood T cells in healthy people across ages. For the second PCR, which ran for 7 to 11 cycles, a sample-barcoded 5' primer and a J-beta primer mix were used. MiXCR was run by TCRdb on the 5' RACE reads, yielding one entry per CDR3 protein. Of approximately 800,000 distinct CDR3 sequences in the sample, roughly 64% were seen once. Sequenced material: blood. The origin of the receptors is a man aged 25 to 45 in good health.

This clonotype was found a few times. The gene calls are TRBV6-5 and TRBJ2-7; 9 nucleotides match TRBD1. Losses at the gene ends were 2 bases for V and 6 bases for J; bases not matched to a gene: 11. This CDR3 spans 16 amino acids. The germline CDR1 and CDR2 sequences are MNHEY and SVGAGI. CDR3 nucleotides: TGTGCCAGCAGTTACGTCCGGGGGACAGGGTTTGGCGAGCAGTACTTC. It codes for CASSYVRGTGFGEQYF.

The chain recombines TRBV7-9 with TRBJ1-1; D is perhaps TRBD1 (5 bases). This CDR3 region has 14 residues. V was clipped by 5 bases and J by 6 bases, with 16 bases between them. The V gene's germline CDR1 is SEHNR and CDR2 FQNEAQ (reference sequence). The CDR3 protein is CASSPSRAGAEAFF. The CDR3 DNA reads as TGTGCCAGCAGCCCGAGCAGGGCTGGGGCTGAAGCTTTCTTT. The variable domain in full, with the rest retrieved from reference TRBV7-9 and TRBJ1-1, is DTGVSQNPRHKITKRGQNVTFRCDPISEHNRLYWYRQTLGQGPEFLTYFQNEAQLEKSRLLSDRFSAERPKGSFSTLEIQRTEQGDSAMYLCASSPSRAGAEAFFGQGTRLTVV.

This clonotype was observed once. The gene calls are TRBV28 and TRBJ1-2; D remains ambiguous. CDR3 length equals 13 residues. V lost 9 bases to trimming and J lost 5 bases, with 16 bases between them. CDR1 MDHEN and CDR2 SYDVKM come from the germline V gene. CDR3 protein: CARQDRVTYGYTF. The CDR3 bases are TGTGCCAGGCAAGACCGGGTTACGTATGGCTACACCTTC.

The gene calls are TRBV11-2 and TRBJ2-7, with a weak D call TRBD2 (5 bases). CDR1 and CDR2 (germline): SGHAT, FQNNGV. The CDR3 is made up of 14 amino acids. Trimming took off 6 bases at V and 2 bases at J, with 14 bases between the two ends. This CDR3 is CASRSKRNTYEQYF. In nucleotides, the CDR3 is TGTGCCAGCAGAAGTAAGCGGAACACCTACGAGCAGTACTTC.

The chain links TRBV28 to TRBJ2-7; 9 nucleotides align to TRBD1. This CDR3 has 14 residues. The germline gives CDR1 MDHEN, CDR2 SYDVKM. The ends lost 2 bases at V and 3 bases at J; junction bases unmatched: 2. The CDR3 DNA reads as TGTGCCAGCAGTTTAACAGGGGGCCACTACGAGCAGTACTTC. Amino acid sequence: CASSLTGGHYEQYF.